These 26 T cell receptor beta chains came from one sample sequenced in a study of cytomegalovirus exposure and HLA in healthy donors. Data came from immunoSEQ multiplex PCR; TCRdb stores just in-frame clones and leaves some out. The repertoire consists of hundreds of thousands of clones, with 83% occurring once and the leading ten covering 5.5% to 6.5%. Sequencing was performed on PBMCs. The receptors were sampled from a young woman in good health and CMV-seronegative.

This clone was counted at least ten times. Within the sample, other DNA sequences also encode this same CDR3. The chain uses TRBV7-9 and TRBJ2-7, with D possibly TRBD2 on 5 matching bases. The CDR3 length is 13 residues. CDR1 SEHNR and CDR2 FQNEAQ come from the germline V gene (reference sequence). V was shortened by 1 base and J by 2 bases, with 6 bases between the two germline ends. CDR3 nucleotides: TGTGCCAGCAGCTTAGGGCGGGCCTACGAGCAGTACTTC. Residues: CASSLGRAYEQYF.

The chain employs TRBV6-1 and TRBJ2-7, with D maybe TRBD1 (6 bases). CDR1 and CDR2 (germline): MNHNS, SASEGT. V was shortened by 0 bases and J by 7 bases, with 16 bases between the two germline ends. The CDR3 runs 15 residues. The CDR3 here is CASSEARTAHKEQYF. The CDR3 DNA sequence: TGTGCCAGCAGTGAAGCCAGGACAGCCCATAAGGAGCAGTACTTC.

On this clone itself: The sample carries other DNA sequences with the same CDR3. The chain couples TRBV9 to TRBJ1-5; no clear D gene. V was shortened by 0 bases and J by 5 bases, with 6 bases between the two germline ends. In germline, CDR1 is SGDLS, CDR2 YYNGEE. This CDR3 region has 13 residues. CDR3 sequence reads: CASSVAGDQPQHF. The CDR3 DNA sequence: TGTGCCAGCAGCGTAGCTGGGGATCAGCCCCAGCATTTT.

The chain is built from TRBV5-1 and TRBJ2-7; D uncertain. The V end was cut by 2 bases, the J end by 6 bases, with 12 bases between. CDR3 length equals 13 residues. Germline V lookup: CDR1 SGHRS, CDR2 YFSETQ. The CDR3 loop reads CASSFGLSVEQYF. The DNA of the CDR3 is TGCGCCAGCAGCTTCGGGTTATCGGTCGAGCAGTACTTC.

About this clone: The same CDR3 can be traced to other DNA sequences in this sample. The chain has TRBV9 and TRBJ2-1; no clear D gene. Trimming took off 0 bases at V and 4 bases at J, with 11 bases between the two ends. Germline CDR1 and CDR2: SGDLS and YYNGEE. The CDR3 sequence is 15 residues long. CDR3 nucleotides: TGTGCCAGCAGCGTAGATGGCGGCTCGTACAATGAGCAGTTCTTC. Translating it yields CASSVDGGSYNEQFF.

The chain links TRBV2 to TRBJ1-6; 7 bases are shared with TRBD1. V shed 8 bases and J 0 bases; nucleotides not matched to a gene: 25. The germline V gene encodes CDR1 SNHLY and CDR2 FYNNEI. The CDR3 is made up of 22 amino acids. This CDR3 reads CASERALVRGGFLSSYNSPLHF. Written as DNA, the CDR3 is TGTGCCAGCGAACGGGCCCTCGTCCGAGGGGGCTTCCTAAGCTCCTATAATTCACCCCTCCACTTT. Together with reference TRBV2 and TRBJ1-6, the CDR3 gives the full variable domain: EPEVTQTPSHQVTQMGQEVILRCVPISNHLYFYWYRQILGQKVEFLVSFYNNEISEKSEIFDDQFSVERPDGSNFTLKIRSTKLEDSAMYFCASERALVRGGFLSSYNSPLHFGNGTRLTVT.

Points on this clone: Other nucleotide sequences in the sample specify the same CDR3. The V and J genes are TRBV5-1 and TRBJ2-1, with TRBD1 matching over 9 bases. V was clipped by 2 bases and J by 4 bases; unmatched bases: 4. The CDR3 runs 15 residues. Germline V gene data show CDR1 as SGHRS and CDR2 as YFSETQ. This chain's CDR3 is CASSLGDRDYNEQFF. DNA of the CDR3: TGCGCCAGCAGCTTAGGGGACAGGGATTACAATGAGCAGTTCTTC.

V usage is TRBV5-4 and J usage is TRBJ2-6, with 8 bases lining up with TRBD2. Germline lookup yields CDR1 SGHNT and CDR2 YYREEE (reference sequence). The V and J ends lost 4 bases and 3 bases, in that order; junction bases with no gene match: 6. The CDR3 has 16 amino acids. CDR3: CASSPERESGANVLTF. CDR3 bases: TGTGCCAGCAGCCCGGAGCGGGAGAGTGGGGCCAACGTCCTGACTTTC. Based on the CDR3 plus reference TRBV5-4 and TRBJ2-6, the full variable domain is ETGVTQSPTHLIKTRGQQVTLRCSSQSGHNTVSWYQQALGQGPQFIFQYYREEENGRGNFPPRFSGLQFPNYSSELNVNALELDDSALYLCASSPERESGANVLTFGAGSRLTVL.

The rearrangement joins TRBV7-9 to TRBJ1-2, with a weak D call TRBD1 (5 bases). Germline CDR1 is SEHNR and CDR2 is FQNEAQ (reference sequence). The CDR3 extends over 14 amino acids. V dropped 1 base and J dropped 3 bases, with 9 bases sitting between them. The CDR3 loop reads CASSLVATDYGYTF. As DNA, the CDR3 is TGTGCCAGCAGCTTAGTGGCGACAGACTATGGCTACACCTTC.

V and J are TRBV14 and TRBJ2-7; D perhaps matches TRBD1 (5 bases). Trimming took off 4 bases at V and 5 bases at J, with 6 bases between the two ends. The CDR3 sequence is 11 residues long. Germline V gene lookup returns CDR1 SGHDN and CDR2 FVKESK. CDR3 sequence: CASSRGNEQYF. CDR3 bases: TGTGCCAGCAGCCGGGGCAACGAGCAGTACTTC.

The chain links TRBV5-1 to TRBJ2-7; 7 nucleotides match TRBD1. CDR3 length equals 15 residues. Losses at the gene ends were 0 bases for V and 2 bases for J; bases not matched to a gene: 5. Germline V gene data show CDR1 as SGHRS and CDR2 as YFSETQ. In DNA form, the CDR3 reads TGCGCCAGCAGCTTGGTAAAGGGGGCTACCTACGAGCAGTACTTC. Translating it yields CASSLVKGATYEQYF.

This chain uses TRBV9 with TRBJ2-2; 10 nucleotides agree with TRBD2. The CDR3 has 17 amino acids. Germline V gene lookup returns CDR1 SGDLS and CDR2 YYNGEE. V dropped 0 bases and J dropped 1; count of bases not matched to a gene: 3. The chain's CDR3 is CASSVGLAGVNTGELFF. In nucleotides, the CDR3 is TGTGCCAGCAGCGTAGGCCTAGCGGGGGTGAACACCGGGGAGCTGTTTTTT. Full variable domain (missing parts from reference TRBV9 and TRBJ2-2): DSGVTQTPKHLITATGQRVTLRCSPRSGDLSVYWYQQSLDQGLQFLIQYYNGEERAKGNILERFSAQQFPDLHSELNLSSLELGDSALYFCASSVGLAGVNTGELFFGEGSRLTVL.

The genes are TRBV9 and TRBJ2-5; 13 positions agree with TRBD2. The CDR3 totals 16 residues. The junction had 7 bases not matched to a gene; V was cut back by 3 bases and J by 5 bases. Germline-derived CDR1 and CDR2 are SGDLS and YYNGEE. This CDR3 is CASSDQGLAGSETQYF. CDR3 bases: TGTGCCAGCAGCGACCAGGGACTAGCGGGGAGTGAGACCCAGTACTTC.

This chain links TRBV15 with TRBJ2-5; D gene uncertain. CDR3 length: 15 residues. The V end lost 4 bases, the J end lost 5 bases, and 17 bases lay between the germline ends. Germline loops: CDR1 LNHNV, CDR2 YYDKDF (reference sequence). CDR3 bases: TGTGCCACCAGCATCTTCCGGGCTAGAGGTGAGACCCAGTACTTC. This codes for CATSIFRARGETQYF. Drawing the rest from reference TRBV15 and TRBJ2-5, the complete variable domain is DAMVIQNPRYQVTQFGKPVTLSCSQTLNHNVMYWYQQKSSQAPKLLFHYYDKDFNNEADTPDNFQSRRPNTSFCFLDIRSPGLGDTAMYLCATSIFRARGETQYFGPGTRLLVL.

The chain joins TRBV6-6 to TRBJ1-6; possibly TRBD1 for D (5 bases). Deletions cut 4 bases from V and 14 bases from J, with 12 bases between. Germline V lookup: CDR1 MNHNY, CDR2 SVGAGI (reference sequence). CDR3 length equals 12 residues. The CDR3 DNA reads TGTGCCAGCAGTTGGGCTCAAGGGGCCCTCCACTTT. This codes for CASSWAQGALHF.

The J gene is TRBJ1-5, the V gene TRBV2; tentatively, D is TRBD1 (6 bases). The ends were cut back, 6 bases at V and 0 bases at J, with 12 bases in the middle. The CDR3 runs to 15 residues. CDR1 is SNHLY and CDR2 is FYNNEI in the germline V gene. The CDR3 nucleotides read TGTGCCAGCAGCCTAGGGGGTTATAGCAATCAGCCCCAGCATTTT. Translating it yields CASSLGGYSNQPQHF.

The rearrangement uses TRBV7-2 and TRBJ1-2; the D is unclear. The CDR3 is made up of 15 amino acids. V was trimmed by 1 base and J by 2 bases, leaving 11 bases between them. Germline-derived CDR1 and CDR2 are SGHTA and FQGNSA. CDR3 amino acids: CASSLGLVGNYGYTF. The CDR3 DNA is TGTGCCAGCAGCTTAGGTTTGGTTGGAAACTATGGCTACACCTTC.

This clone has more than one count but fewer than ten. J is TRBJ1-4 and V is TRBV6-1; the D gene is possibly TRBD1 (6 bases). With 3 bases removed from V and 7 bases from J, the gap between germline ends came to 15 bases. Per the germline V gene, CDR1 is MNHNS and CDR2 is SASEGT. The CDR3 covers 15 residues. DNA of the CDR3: TGTGCCAGCAGTGATCGGTGGGGGCTTGGTGAAAAACTGTTTTTT. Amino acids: CASSDRWGLGEKLFF.

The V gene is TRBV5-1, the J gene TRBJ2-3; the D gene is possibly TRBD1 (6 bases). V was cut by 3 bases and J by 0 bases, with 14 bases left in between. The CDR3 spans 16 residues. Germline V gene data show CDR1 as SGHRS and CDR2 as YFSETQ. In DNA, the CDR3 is TGCGCCAGCAGCTCTAGACAGGCGATGAGCACAGATACGCAGTATTTT. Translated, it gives CASSSRQAMSTDTQYF.

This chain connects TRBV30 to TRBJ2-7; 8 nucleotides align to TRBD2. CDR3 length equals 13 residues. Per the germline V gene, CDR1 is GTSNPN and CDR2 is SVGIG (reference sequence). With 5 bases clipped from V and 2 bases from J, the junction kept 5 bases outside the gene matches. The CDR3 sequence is CAWQPGLAYEQYF. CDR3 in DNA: TGTGCCTGGCAACCGGGACTAGCCTACGAGCAGTACTTC.

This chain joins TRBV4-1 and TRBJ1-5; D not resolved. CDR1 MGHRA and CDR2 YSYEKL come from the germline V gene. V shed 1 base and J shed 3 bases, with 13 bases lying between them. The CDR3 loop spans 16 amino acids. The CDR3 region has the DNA TGCGCCAGCAGCCAAGTATTGTGGGCGAACAATCAGCCCCAGCATTTT. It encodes CASSQVLWANNQPQHF.

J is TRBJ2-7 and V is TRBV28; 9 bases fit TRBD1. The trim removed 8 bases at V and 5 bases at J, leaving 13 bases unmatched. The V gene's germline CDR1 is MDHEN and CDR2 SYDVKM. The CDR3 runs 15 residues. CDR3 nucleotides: TGTGCCAGCCGGCAAGGGGGACAGGGTCTTCACGAGCAGTACTTC. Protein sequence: CASRQGGQGLHEQYF.

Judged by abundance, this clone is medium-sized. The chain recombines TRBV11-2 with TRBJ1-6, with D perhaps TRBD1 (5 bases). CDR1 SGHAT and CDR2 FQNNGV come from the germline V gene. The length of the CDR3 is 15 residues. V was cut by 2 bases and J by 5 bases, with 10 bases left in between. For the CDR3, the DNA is TGTGCCAGCAGCTTACAGGGACCCAATAATTCACCCCTCCACTTT. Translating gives CASSLQGPNNSPLHF.

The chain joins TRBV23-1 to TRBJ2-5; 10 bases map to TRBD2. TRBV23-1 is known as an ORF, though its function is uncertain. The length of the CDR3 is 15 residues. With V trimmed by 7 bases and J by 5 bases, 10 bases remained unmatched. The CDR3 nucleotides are TGCGCCAGCAATCATAGCGGGGGGTTCTCGGAGACCCAGTACTTC. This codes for CASNHSGGFSETQYF.

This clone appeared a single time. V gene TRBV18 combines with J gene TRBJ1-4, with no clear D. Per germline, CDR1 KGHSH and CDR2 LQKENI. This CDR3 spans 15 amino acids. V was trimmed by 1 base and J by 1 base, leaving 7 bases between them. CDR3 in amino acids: CASSPQKGTNEKLFF. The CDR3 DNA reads TGTGCCAGCTCACCACAGAAGGGAACTAATGAAAAACTGTTTTTT.

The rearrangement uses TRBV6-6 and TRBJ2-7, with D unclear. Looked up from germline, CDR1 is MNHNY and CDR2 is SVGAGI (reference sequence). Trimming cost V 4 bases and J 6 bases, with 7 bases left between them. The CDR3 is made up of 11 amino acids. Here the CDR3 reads CASSWLGEQYF. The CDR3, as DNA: TGTGCCAGCAGTTGGCTGGGCGAGCAGTACTTC.